This is a list of T cell receptor beta chains from one sample in a study of cytomegalovirus exposure and HLA in healthy donors. Produced via immunoSEQ multiplex PCR; TCRdb's table is partial and in-frame only. The sample has tens of thousands of clones, roughly 85% seen once. Sequenced input: PBMCs. The receptors come from a man aged 30 to 45 in good health and CMV-seronegative. The CDR3 runs from the conserved cysteine through the conserved F or W. A D gene is named only where the DNA matches it firmly.

v_gene	d_gene	CDR3aa
TRBV7-2	.	CASSLGGQGNTGELFF
TRBV30	.	CAWRGGHLNYGYTF
TRBV2	.	CASSSDSLEGYTF
TRBV15	.	CATSRWTNEKLFF
TRBV2	TRBD1	CASSEYPGGPGNQPQHF
TRBV6-1	.	CASSLGQGVSEQYF
TRBV4-1	TRBD1	CASSQYSTGAILYEQYF
TRBV28	.	CASSPYSPTLYNEQFF
TRBV10-3	TRBD2	CATRGEGFKDTQYF
TRBV28	.	CASSWALNTEAFF
TRBV14	.	CASSQQGMNTEAFF
TRBV4-3	TRBD2	CASSQNSGSEFLSYNEQFF
TRBV7-2	TRBD1	CASSQDRVNTEAFF
TRBV30	.	CAWSRGVKGNTIYF
TRBV7-2	.	CASSFSSYEQYF
TRBV28	.	CASYGGGPPAYTF
TRBV27	.	CASSLSTGNTEAFF
TRBV5-1	TRBD1	CASSSNDRGEAFF
TRBV5-4	.	CASSGGAVGANVLTF
TRBV30	TRBD2	CAWSPPSAGGNIQYF
TRBV6-6	.	CASSYSRQETQYF
TRBV6-6	TRBD2	CASSLLAGAGVHEQFF
TRBV2	.	CASSPQVISGNTIYF
TRBV30	TRBD1	CAWSEGTGVTPLHF
TRBV7-2	.	CASRQTGGPYEQYF
TRBV21-1	.	CASNEGQHYGYTF
TRBV19	TRBD1	CASAPGQGRLNEQFF